A single sample is the source of the 18 T cell receptor beta chains below, sequenced in a study of blood T cell repertoires in COVID-19. Assay: immunoSEQ multiplex PCR; the TCRdb copy retains only in-frame clones and omits some. In the table there are 35,000 to 50,000 clones, 90% of which are singletons. Sequencing used peripheral blood. Every receptor here comes from a man aged 50 to 59 with active COVID-19.

The chain couples TRBV18 to TRBJ1-4; 9 bases align to TRBD1. The CDR3 spans 16 residues. CDR1 and CDR2 from the germline V gene are KGHSH and LQKENI. The V gene end was trimmed by 3 bases and the J gene end by 7 bases; junction bases not matched to a gene: 9. The CDR3 sequence: CASSPEGGTGTEKLFF. The CDR3 DNA reads as TGTGCCAGCTCACCGGAAGGCGGGACAGGGACTGAAAAACTGTTTTTT.

This clone was recorded a few times. The J gene is TRBJ2-6, the V gene TRBV2, with TRBD1 identical over 8 bases. Germline V CDR1 and CDR2: SNHLY, FYNNEI. Losses at the gene ends were 3 bases for V and 1 base for J; bases not matched to a gene: 2. The CDR3 extends over 16 amino acids. The CDR3 sequence: CASSDRGLSGANVLTF. CDR3 sequence (DNA): TGTGCCAGCAGTGACAGGGGGCTGTCTGGGGCCAACGTCCTGACTTTC. Using reference TRBV2 and TRBJ2-6 for the parts outside the CDR3, the full variable domain is EPEVTQTPSHQVTQMGQEVILRCVPISNHLYFYWYRQILGQKVEFLVSFYNNEISEKSEIFDDQFSVERPDGSNFTLKIRSTKLEDSAMYFCASSDRGLSGANVLTFGAGSRLTVL.

The chain combines TRBV6-5 with TRBJ1-4; maybe TRBD1 (5 bases). CDR1 is MNHEY, CDR2 SVGAGI, per germline. V was shortened by 6 bases and J by 5 bases, with 16 bases between the two germline ends. This CDR3 has 15 amino acids. The DNA of the CDR3 is TGTGCCAGCAGAGAGTCGACAGCACCCAATGAAAAACTGTTTTTT. It is translated as CASRESTAPNEKLFF.

This chain connects TRBV10-3 to TRBJ2-7, with 9 bases fitting TRBD1. The germline gives CDR1 ENHRY, CDR2 SYGVKD. Losses at the gene ends were 3 bases for V and 2 bases for J; bases not matched to a gene: 5. This CDR3 has 15 residues. The CDR3 DNA sequence: TGTGCCATCAGTGACCTAACAGGGGGCCCCTACGAGCAGTACTTC. Amino acids: CAISDLTGGPYEQYF.

The rearrangement joins TRBV12-3 or TRBV12-4 to TRBJ1-1; D is unresolved. The CDR3 is 12 amino acids. Trimming pared 1 base from V and 6 bases from J, leaving 6 bases between. The CDR3 DNA is TGTGCCAGCAGTTTAGTCGGGGCTGAAGCTTTCTTT. Its translation is CASSLVGAEAFF.

The chain joins TRBV18 to TRBJ1-1; tentatively, D is TRBD1 (5 bases). V lost 2 bases and J lost 4, with 11 bases in between. The germline V gene encodes CDR1 KGHSH and CDR2 LQKENI. This CDR3 region has 14 residues. CDR3 region: CASSPIGGSTEAFF. CDR3 sequence (DNA): TGTGCCAGCTCACCAATCGGGGGGAGCACTGAAGCTTTCTTT.

The rearrangement links TRBV7-2 to TRBJ2-5; tentatively, D is TRBD2 (6 bases). CDR1 SGHTA and CDR2 FQGNSA come from the germline V gene. The CDR3 totals 14 residues. V was shortened by 1 base and J by 5 bases, with 11 bases between the two germline ends. The CDR3 loop is CASSLGSSVETQYF. In DNA, the CDR3 is TGTGCCAGCAGCTTAGGGTCTAGCGTGGAGACCCAGTACTTC.

The J gene is TRBJ2-5, the V gene TRBV19; D call uncertain. This CDR3 contains 12 residues. V was pared by 3 bases and J by 4 bases, with 6 bases between. Looked up from germline, CDR1 is LNHDA and CDR2 is SQIVND (reference sequence). The DNA of the CDR3 is TGTGCCAGTAGTATTACGGGAGAGACCCAGTACTTC. It codes for CASSITGETQYF. Filled out from reference TRBV19 and TRBJ2-5, the complete variable domain reads DGGITQSPKYLFRKEGQNVTLSCEQNLNHDAMYWYRQDPGQGLRLIYYSQIVNDFQKGDIAEGYSVSREKKESFPLTVTSAQKNPTAFYLCASSITGETQYFGPGTRLLVL.

V and J are TRBV25-1 and TRBJ1-2; D is ambiguous. Germline V gives CDR1 MGHDK, CDR2 SYGVNS. CDR3 size: 12 residues. V lost 5 bases to trimming and J lost 0 bases, with 4 bases between them. The CDR3, as DNA: TGTGCCAGCAGTCCTTCTAACTATGGCTACACCTTC. Its translation is CASSPSNYGYTF.

The chain employs TRBV7-9 and TRBJ2-3; 8 bases line up with TRBD2. There are 16 residues in the CDR3. Losses at the gene ends were 2 bases for V and 1 base for J; bases not matched to a gene: 5. The germline V gene encodes CDR1 SEHNR and CDR2 FQNEAQ (reference sequence). CDR3 nucleotides: TGTGCCAGCAGCTTAACTCGCGGGAGGCGCACAGATACGCAGTATTTT. The encoded protein is CASSLTRGRRTDTQYF.

V usage is TRBV7-8 and J usage is TRBJ2-5; no clear D. V lost 1 base, J lost 6 bases, and 12 bases lay in between. The germline V gene has CDR1 SGHVS and CDR2 FQNEAQ. The CDR3 is 14 residues long. The DNA for the CDR3 is TGTGCCAGCAGCTTAGAATCGGTCTCGAAGACCCAGTACTTC. This sequence encodes CASSLESVSKTQYF.

This chain connects TRBV4-3 to TRBJ1-1; unclear D gene. The germline gives CDR1 LGHNA, CDR2 YSLEER. The CDR3 spans 13 residues. Trimming took 3 bases from V and 1 from J, leaving 6 bases between them. CDR3 protein: CASSQYSNTEAFF. CDR3 sequence (DNA): TGCGCCAGCAGCCAGTACTCGAACACTGAAGCTTTCTTT.

The V call is TRBV12-5, the J call TRBJ1-1, with D possibly being TRBD1 (5 bases). CDR1 is LGHNT and CDR2 is FRNRAP in the germline V gene. V gave up 6 bases and J gave up 10 bases, with 18 bases separating them. The CDR3 totals 13 residues. DNA for the CDR3: TGTGCTAGTGGCCCCGACGGGGGTTCCGGAGCTTTCTTT. It codes for CASGPDGGSGAFF.

The genes are TRBV29-1 and TRBJ2-6; no reliable D call. Germline-derived CDR1 and CDR2 are SQVTM and ANQGSEA. CDR3 length equals 15 residues. V lost 1 base and J lost 0, with 7 bases in between. CDR3 region: CSVEAPRSGANVLTF. In DNA, the CDR3 is TGCAGCGTTGAAGCCCCCCGCTCTGGGGCCAACGTCCTGACTTTC.

The chain has TRBV19 and TRBJ1-1, with D tentatively TRBD1 (6 bases). Germline-derived CDR1 and CDR2 are LNHDA and SQIVND (reference sequence). V was cut by 3 bases and J by 0 bases, with 14 bases left in between. The CDR3 covers 16 residues. DNA of the CDR3: TGTGCCAGTAGTATTGGTCCGAGGACAGTGAACACTGAAGCTTTCTTT. Its translation: CASSIGPRTVNTEAFF.

This chain links TRBV9 with TRBJ2-3; TRBD2 aligns across 8 bases. CDR1 and CDR2 from the germline V gene are SGDLS and YYNGEE. The CDR3 has 18 amino acids. Trimming at V came to 3 bases and at J to 1 base, leaving 13 bases not matched to a gene. CDR3 nucleotides: TGTGCCAGCAGCGAAGGGACTAGAAGTCCGGGCGGCACAGATACGCAGTATTTT. It yields the protein CASSEGTRSPGGTDTQYF.

The V and J genes are TRBV5-1 and TRBJ2-5, with D perhaps matching TRBD1 (5 bases). V was trimmed by 4 bases and J by 8 bases, leaving 18 bases between them. Germline V gene lookup returns CDR1 SGHRS and CDR2 YFSETQ. The CDR3 contains 14 residues. The DNA for the CDR3 is TGCGCCAGCAGCCCCCTAGACAGCCAGGCCACCCAGTACTTC. Its protein is CASSPLDSQATQYF.

The chain recombines TRBV6-5 with TRBJ2-3; D gene uncertain. This CDR3 contains 13 residues. Trimming shortened V by 4 bases and J by 5 bases, and 10 bases separated the two germline ends. Germline V gene lookup returns CDR1 MNHEY and CDR2 SVGAGI. The CDR3 here is CASSSSPGDTQYF. The CDR3 DNA reads as TGTGCCAGCAGTTCCAGCCCGGGAGATACGCAGTATTTT.